Sequencing of this T cell receptor (beta chain) was carried out in a study of T cell responses to AZD1222 COVID-19 vaccine. Findings and caveats of the study: The study found Spike-specific TCR breadth and depth rose after two AZD1222 doses. Regions 160-218 and 743-854 dominated among vaccine-associated CD4 TCRs spanning spike.

Assay: immunoSEQ multiplex PCR; the TCRdb copy retains only in-frame clones and omits some. The sample has roughly 170,000 clones, approximately 86% seen once. V dropped 2 bases and J dropped 6 bases, with 8 bases sitting between them. CDR3 length: 14 amino acids. Germline loops: CDR1 SGHTA, CDR2 FQGTGA. With regard to this clone: As yet, its antigen is unknown.

This TCR derives from an adult in good health. The input for sequencing was peripheral blood, taken on day 0 of AZD1222 vaccination. The chain recombines TRBV7-3 with TRBJ1-6; D is ambiguous. The CDR3 loop is CASSLGLINSPLHF. CDR3 sequence (DNA): TGTGCCAGCAGCTTAGGGCTGATTAATTCACCCCTCCACTTT.